The TCR beta chain described here comes from a study of T-cell reconstitution after alpha-beta-depleted transplantation in children (dated by TCRdb to 2015 to 2016). Context from the whole study: Using TCR repertoire profiling, the study quantitatively followed how T-cell immune reconstitution unfolded in children after TCRalphabeta/CD19-depleted allogeneic hematopoietic cell transplantation.

The sample's treatment or condition, from its label and the paper: allogeneic hematopoietic cell transplantation with graft depleted of TCRalphabeta T cells and CD19 B cells. Transplant recipients were children who received TCRalphabeta/CD19-depleted allogeneic hematopoietic cell grafts. Receptor amplification or capture employed PCR. The data were produced on an Illumina HiSeq 2500. To normalize quantification of the TCRbeta repertoire, the TCR libraries were built with molecular barcoding that relied on unique molecular identifiers. TCRdb trimmed the raw reads at Q25, called clones with MiXCR and kept productive beta chains. Every entry covers one CDR3 protein and lists the most common genes and DNA from its rows. Present in this sample are fewer than 250,000 distinct CDR3 sequences, around 7.8% of which were seen just once. The leading ten clones occupy 6.3% of the sample. Concerning this clonotype: This clone's antigen is unknown. Qualities for individual bases were not recorded, and no much larger clone is one base off.

Overall study outcomes, separate from this receptor: Hyperexpanded clone frequencies declined over subsequent months; after one year, T-cell counts and TCRbeta diversity were mostly attributed to newly produced T cells. In some patients, high TCRbeta diversity at day 60 was attributed to recipient T cells and intrathymic progenitors that had survived conditioning. The apparently early recovery of alphabetaT-cell counts about two months after transplant reportedly depended on only several hundred rapidly expanded clones that came from non-depleted graft cells.

Taken from the germline V gene (reference sequence), the CDR1 and CDR2 loops are LNHDA and SQIVND. The CDR3 goes from the cysteine to the phenylalanine over 14 residues. Solely the CDR3 DNA is kept, with 42 bases framed from the first base. The chain was built from TRBV19 and TRBJ2-2, with TRBD2 as a weak D call on 7 bases. This TCR derives from a male patient aged 10 to 17 who had a stem cell transplant for acute lymphoblastic leukemia, so the T cells may come from the graft donor. Sequencing used PBMCs, mostly from graft donor cells, obtained 180 days after TCRalphabeta/CD19-depleted stem cell transplant. At the DNA level, the sequence is TGTGCGTCTGGGGGGGGCAGACACACCGGGGAGCTGTTTTTT. Its product reads: CASGGGRHTGELFF.